The T cell receptor beta chain under discussion was sequenced for a study of cytomegalovirus exposure and HLA in healthy donors. Profiling relied on immunoSEQ multiplex PCR, and the TCRdb table lists in-frame clones only, not all of them. The sample includes about 330,000 clones, about 90% seen only once; the top ten take 0.95% to 1.5%. The V and J ends lost 2 bases and 3 bases, in that order; junction bases with no gene match: 1. CDR3 length: 15 residues. CDR1 is MNHEY, CDR2 SMNVEV, per germline (reference sequence). The sequenced material came from PBMCs. The chain combines TRBV27 with TRBJ2-7; 13 positions match TRBD2. The receptor was isolated from a woman under 40 in good health and CMV-seropositive. The CDR3 loop reads CASSLGTSGIYEQYF. For the CDR3, the DNA is TGTGCCAGCAGTTTAGGGACTAGCGGGATCTACGAGCAGTACTTC.